Presented here are 17 T cell receptor beta chains from one specimen sequenced in a study of response to subunit inactivated influenza vaccine. TCRdb independently ran MiXCR on the RT-PCR reads; one entry per CDR3 protein. This table holds approximately 490,000 distinct CDR3 sequences, about 7.2% found once. The specimen was PBMCs from blood, collected 23 to 25 months after vaccination. These receptors all come from a man aged 45 to 75 who received an inactivated influenza vaccine.

Regarding this clonotype: This may be a read error, as it is one base from a much larger clone. The gene calls are TRBV28 and TRBJ2-5; TRBD2 agrees at 8 bases. The V gene's germline CDR1 is MDHEN and CDR2 SYDVKM. There are 17 residues in the CDR3. V shed 5 bases and J 4 bases; nucleotides not matched to a gene: 15. The CDR3 protein is CASSPGVTSVGIETQYF. CDR3 sequence (DNA): TGTGCCAGCAGTCCAGGCGTGACTAGCGTGGGGATAGAGACCCAGTACTTC.

The J gene is TRBJ1-1, the V gene TRBV20-1; 10 nucleotides align to TRBD1. This CDR3 contains 13 residues. Germline values: CDR1 DFQATT, CDR2 SNEGSKA (reference sequence). V shed 6 bases, J shed 11 bases, and the junction held 12 bases outside the gene matches. CDR3 protein: CSAPRGQGVGAFF. The CDR3 DNA sequence: TGCAGTGCCCCAAGAGGACAGGGGGTCGGGGCTTTCTTT.

The chain uses TRBV2 and TRBJ2-2; possibly TRBD1 for D (5 bases). V gave up 1 base and J gave up 3 bases, with 12 bases separating them. The CDR3 contains 16 residues. Germline V CDR1 and CDR2: SNHLY, FYNNEI. The chain's CDR3 is CASSEGLGRDTGELFF. CDR3 sequence (DNA): TGTGCCAGCAGTGAAGGCCTTGGCAGGGACACCGGGGAGCTGTTTTTT.

This rearrangement joins TRBV7-9 to TRBJ2-3, with unresolved D. Germline CDR1 reads SEHNR; CDR2 reads FQNEAQ (reference sequence). Deletions cut 0 bases from V and 5 bases from J, with 9 bases between. This CDR3 is 14 amino acids long. The CDR3 region has the DNA TGTGCCAGCAGCTTAGCTGGGCAGATAGATACGCAGTATTTT. Protein: CASSLAGQIDTQYF. Using reference TRBV7-9 and TRBJ2-3 for the parts outside the CDR3, the full variable domain is DTGVSQNPRHKITKRGQNVTFRCDPISEHNRLYWYRQTLGQGPEFLTYFQNEAQLEKSRLLSDRFSAERPKGSFSTLEIQRTEQGDSAMYLCASSLAGQIDTQYFGPGTRLTVL.

This clonotype was recorded many times. The V and J genes are TRBV12-3 or TRBV12-4 and TRBJ2-4; D possibly corresponds to TRBD1 (5 bases). CDR3 length: 15 residues. Trimming shortened V by 2 bases and J by 2 bases, and 10 bases separated the two germline ends. CDR3 protein: CASSLPAGTKNIQYF. CDR3 in DNA: TGTGCCAGCAGTTTACCGGCAGGGACCAAAAACATTCAGTACTTC.

This clonotype was detected many times. This sequence joins TRBV14 and TRBJ2-5, with D unclear. In germline, CDR1 is SGHDN, CDR2 FVKESK. The CDR3 contains 14 residues. The V end was cut by 4 bases, the J end by 5 bases, with 14 bases between. CDR3 in amino acids: CASSLVQSVETQYF. CDR3 nucleotide sequence: TGTGCCAGCAGCCTCGTGCAATCGGTCGAGACCCAGTACTTC.

This clonotype was observed at least ten times. The chain couples TRBV20-1 to TRBJ2-3, with 13 positions matching TRBD2. Trimming at V came to 5 bases and at J to 6 bases, leaving 11 bases not matched to a gene. The CDR3 is made up of 16 amino acids. Germline V gene data show CDR1 as DFQATT and CDR2 as SNEGSKA (reference sequence). The CDR3 protein is CSAGKTSGRAVDTQYF. In DNA form, the CDR3 reads TGCAGTGCTGGAAAAACTAGCGGGAGGGCCGTGGATACGCAGTATTTT.

V usage is TRBV12-3 or TRBV12-4 and J usage is TRBJ1-1; the match to TRBD1 covers 7 bases. V shed 6 bases, J shed 7 bases, and the junction held 8 bases outside the gene matches. The length of the CDR3 is 13 residues. CDR3 region: CASSITDRDEAFF. CDR3 DNA sequence: TGTGCCAGCAGCATTACCGACAGGGATGAAGCTTTCTTT.

This sequence joins TRBV5-4 and TRBJ2-1, with 8 positions matching TRBD2. Trimming removed 4 bases from V and 5 bases from J; junction bases left unmatched: 8. The CDR3 is made up of 15 amino acids. Germline V gene sequence: CDR1 SGHNT, CDR2 YYREEE (reference sequence). The CDR3 sequence: CASSGQAGVHNEQFF. CDR3 DNA: TGTGCCAGCAGCGGACAAGCGGGAGTGCACAATGAGCAGTTCTTC.

CDR3 in DNA: TGTGCCAGCAGCCCTTCGACGGGCCTCTATGGCTACACCTTC. This gives the protein CASSPSTGLYGYTF. The rearrangement joins TRBV5-6 to TRBJ1-2; D not resolved. V lost 4 bases and J 4 bases, leaving 14 bases between the germline ends. From germline, CDR1 is SGHDT and CDR2 YYEEEE. The CDR3 contains 14 residues.

This clonotype was observed a handful of times. J is TRBJ2-7 and V is TRBV12-3 or TRBV12-4; 7 nucleotides line up with TRBD1. V gave up 7 bases and J gave up 7 bases; unmatched junction bases: 10. This CDR3 is 13 amino acids long. The CDR3 bases are TGTGCCAGCACCATCGACAGGGCGCTTGAGCAGTACTTC. This gives the protein CASTIDRALEQYF.

This chain connects TRBV19 to TRBJ2-1; D gene unclear. The length of the CDR3 is 14 residues. V was clipped by 5 bases and J by 1 base, with 9 bases between them. Per germline, CDR1 LNHDA and CDR2 SQIVND (reference sequence). The CDR3 DNA is TGTGCCAGTAGTGATAGCTGGTCCTACAATGAGCAGTTCTTC. Translating it yields CASSDSWSYNEQFF.

This clonotype showed up just a few times. The chain is built from TRBV4-2 and TRBJ1-1; D is uncertain. Deletions cut 0 bases from V and 1 base from J, with 9 bases between. This CDR3 has 15 residues. Germline V lookup: CDR1 LGHNA, CDR2 YNFKEQ. CDR3 sequence reads: CASSQDLVGNTEAFF. CDR3 DNA sequence: TGTGCCAGCAGCCAAGATCTGGTTGGGAACACTGAAGCTTTCTTT.

This clonotype has a count of ten or more. The chain couples TRBV10-3 to TRBJ2-3; D ambiguous. This CDR3 is built from 14 residues. The germline CDR1 and CDR2 sequences are ENHRY and SYGVKD. V lost 4 bases to trimming and J lost 3 bases, with 11 bases between them. The CDR3 DNA follows: TGTGCCATCAGTGCTTCAGGTCCGACAGATACGCAGTATTTT. Its translation is CAISASGPTDTQYF.

This clonotype was observed a few times. The rearrangement uses TRBV7-2 and TRBJ1-2; 9 nucleotides line up with TRBD1. Germline V gene lookup returns CDR1 SGHTA and CDR2 FQGNSA. The V and J ends lost 5 bases and 3 bases, in that order; junction bases with no gene match: 7. The CDR3 has 15 amino acids. CDR3 DNA: TGTGCCAGCAGCGCGGACAGGGGCACTCACTATGGCTACACCTTC. It specifies CASSADRGTHYGYTF.

This clonotype was counted only a few times. The chain couples TRBV5-1 to TRBJ2-2; D is unclear. Trimming removed 6 bases from V and 1 base from J, with 4 bases in between. The CDR3 spans 12 residues. Germline lookup yields CDR1 SGHRS and CDR2 YFSETQ. CDR3 amino acids: CASTKNTGELFF. The CDR3 DNA is TGCGCCAGCACCAAGAACACCGGGGAGCTGTTTTTT.

This clonotype was detected many times. The chain has TRBV12-3 or TRBV12-4 and TRBJ2-7; D tentatively reads TRBD1 or TRBD2 (5 bases each). The V end lost 5 bases, the J end lost 3 bases, and 11 bases lay between the germline ends. The CDR3 is made up of 13 amino acids. The CDR3: CASSLGEIYEQYF. DNA of the CDR3: TGTGCCAGCAGTCTGGGGGAGATCTACGAGCAGTACTTC.